A single sample is the source of the 10 T cell receptor beta chains below, sequenced in a study of CD8 T cells in Susac syndrome. Random hexamers were used to reverse transcribe roughly 0.45 to 1 ug of RNA. TCRdb independently ran MiXCR on the immunoSEQ multiplex PCR reads; one entry per CDR3 protein. The sample lists about 130,000 distinct CDR3 sequences; about 93% were seen once. The sequencing input was CD8+ T cells from PBMCs. The receptors were sampled from a human donor with Susac syndrome.

The chain links TRBV3-1 to TRBJ2-5; D is ambiguous. V was pared by 1 base and J by 4 bases, with 7 bases between. Germline lookup yields CDR1 LGHDT and CDR2 YNNKEL (reference sequence). The CDR3 spans 13 residues. CDR3 nucleotides: TGTGCCAGCAGCCAAGTAGCCCCAGAGACCCAGTACTTC. Amino acids: CASSQVAPETQYF.

V gene TRBV13 combines with J gene TRBJ2-7; tentative D call: TRBD2 (7 bases). There are 14 residues in the CDR3. Germline CDR1 reads PRHDT; CDR2 reads FYEKMQ (reference sequence). The V and J ends lost 1 base and 6 bases respectively, with 13 bases between them. The CDR3 nucleotides are TGTGCCAGCAGCTTAGAAGGGGGGGAAACCGAGCAGTACTTC. Translating gives CASSLEGGETEQYF.

The chain combines TRBV7-6 with TRBJ2-5; D is undetermined. Trimming pared 0 bases from V and 5 bases from J, leaving 16 bases between. Germline lookup yields CDR1 SGHVS and CDR2 FNYEAQ. The CDR3 runs 16 residues. The CDR3 sequence: CASSLARYRVGETQYF. The CDR3 DNA sequence: TGTGCCAGCAGCTTAGCGCGGTATAGGGTTGGGGAGACCCAGTACTTC.

This clonotype was seen once. This chain joins TRBV7-9 and TRBJ1-1; D is undetermined. Germline-derived CDR1 and CDR2 are SEHNR and FQNEAQ (reference sequence). The CDR3 covers 13 residues. The V end lost 5 bases, the J end lost 4 bases, and 11 bases lay between the germline ends. Here the CDR3 DNA reads TGTGCCAGCAGCCCGTCGGGGTCCACTGAAGCTTTCTTT. This codes for CASSPSGSTEAFF.

V and J are TRBV20-1 and TRBJ2-7, with a weak D call TRBD1 (6 bases). The CDR3 runs 14 residues. CDR1 and CDR2 from the germline V gene are DFQATT and SNEGSKA (reference sequence). V was pared by 1 base and J by 3 bases, with 13 bases between. CDR3 protein: CSARGHQGIYEQYF. The CDR3 DNA reads TGCAGTGCTAGAGGGCACCAGGGGATCTACGAGCAGTACTTC.

The chain links TRBV7-2 to TRBJ2-7; 15 bases map to TRBD2. Germline lookup yields CDR1 SGHTA and CDR2 FQGNSA. This CDR3 is built from 17 residues. V shed 3 bases and J 3 bases; nucleotides not matched to a gene: 6. The CDR3, as DNA: TGTGCCAGCAGCTTGGCCGGGACTAGCGGGAGGCTCTACGAGCAGTACTTC. As protein: CASSLAGTSGRLYEQYF.

CDR3 in DNA: TGTGCCAGCAGCGCCACTAGCGGGGGGTTCTGGAGCACAGATACGCAGTATTTT. It is translated as CASSATSGGFWSTDTQYF. The chain links TRBV9 to TRBJ2-3; 12 nucleotides align to TRBD2. Germline assignment: CDR1 SGDLS and CDR2 YYNGEE. V lost 3 bases to trimming and J lost 0 bases; unmatched junction nucleotides: 8. The CDR3 is 18 residues long.

The V gene is TRBV12-3 or TRBV12-4, the J gene TRBJ2-7, with D unresolved. CDR3 length: 12 amino acids. Trimming stripped 3 bases from V and 5 bases from J, with 8 bases between. The CDR3, as DNA: TGTGCCAGCAGTTTCGGCGGAGACGAGCAGTACTTC. Its translation is CASSFGGDEQYF.

The CDR3 loop reads CSVASLAGHETQYF. In DNA, the CDR3 is TGCAGTGTAGCCTCACTAGCGGGGCACGAGACCCAGTACTTC. V gene TRBV20-1 combines with J gene TRBJ2-5, with 10 bases identical to TRBD2. Germline trimming cut 7 bases from V and 5 bases from J; bases unmatched to any gene: 10. Germline CDR1 DFQATT, CDR2 SNEGSKA (reference sequence). The CDR3 sequence is 14 residues long.

The chain is built from TRBV20-1 and TRBJ1-1; 11 nucleotides align to TRBD1. The V and J ends lost 6 bases and 5 bases, in that order; junction bases with no gene match: 8. Germline V gene lookup returns CDR1 DFQATT and CDR2 SNEGSKA (reference sequence). CDR3 length equals 14 residues. CDR3 in DNA: TGCAGTGCAGAGACCGGACAGGGGGCAACTGAAGCTTTCTTT. This encodes CSAETGQGATEAFF.